This record covers a single T cell receptor (beta chain). What antigen it recognizes has not been identified. One base away there is no much larger clone; base qualities are not given. V is pared back by 11 bases and J by 6 bases, with 23 bases lying between the germline termini. CDR1 and CDR2 were assigned from the germline V gene as MDHEN and SYDVKM. From the cysteine up to the phenylalanine, the CDR3 has a length of 14 residues. Only the CDR3 region is kept as DNA, spanning 42 bases read in frame from base 1. TCR CDR3 regions were amplified from genomic DNA by multiplex PCR using the deep immunoSEQ assay. Extracted genomic DNA from each cell subset was spread evenly across all wells of several immunoSEQ 96-well plates, with each plate serving as a replicate. For sorted subsets, around 200 ng genomic DNA, equal to approximately 30,000 T cell genomes, was loaded into each replicate PCR. Purified libraries were measured with a Qubit 3.0 fluorometer, size-checked on a Bioanalyzer 2100, and measured again with the KAPA Library Quantification kit. Every immunoSEQ 96-well plate was sequenced on a dedicated single-read 150-cycle Illumina NextSeq 550 flow cell. Regarding the original processing steps: Because the immunoSEQ output held only junctional sequences and lacked quality scores, the filtering could not match the filtering applied to full-length reads. To assign V/J genes and CDR3, sequences were annotated using PyIR, a Python wrapper for IgBLAST v1.9, with IMGT germline references. Any read was removed if the V/J assignment was weak (E-value above 1e-6), the CDR3 was missing, or the read contained stop codons, out-of-frame junctions, or ambiguous translated residues. V3J clonotypes were defined as sequences sharing an identical inferred V gene, J gene, and CDR3 amino acid sequence. Percentage overlap between repertoires was computed as shared unique clonotypes divided by the size of the smaller repertoire. Richness of each repertoire was evaluated using RTK rarefaction, the Chao1 estimator, and Recon v2.1 estimates of unobserved clonotypes. OLGA was used to compute generation probabilities for all TCRbeta clonotypes that the gDNA method yielded from a few donors. Entries here come from immuneACCESS through TCRdb and include only in-frame sequences with V and J called. Some clones fail to appear in such tables; in the studies checked, an unresolved V gene covers under half of the shortfall, and the cause of the remainder is unknown. D and trimming come from the DNA, and the V and J calls and clone size come from that table. Recorded for this sample are approximately 2,200,000 clones; about 92% of them occurred a single time. Under 2% of the sample comes from the top ten.

The data stem from a study of shared clonotypes between healthy human individuals (dated by TCRdb to the early 2020s). Regarding the complete study: The cohort comprised a couple of women and a few men aged 18 to 49 years. For each donor, three plates each were used for CD4 naive and CD4 memory, two plates were used for CD8 naive, and one plate was used for CD8 memory. The study deeply sequenced blood TCR repertoires of five healthy adults to estimate repertoire size and the extent of clonotype sharing between individuals. To increase sequencing depth and limit assay-specific biases, different laboratories used diverse techniques to prepare libraries and sequence TCR repertoires. Between about 0.85 and 9.5 billion PBMCs per donor were obtained by leukapheresis. Study-wide conclusions, independent of this receptor: Compared with non-shared clonotypes, the clonotypes found in all four sorted-subset donors had higher generation probabilities. Estimated clonotype richness was generally larger for naive than for memory subsets. Sampling was restricted to blood, and TCR repertoires in tissue are likely to differ from TCR repertoires in blood. Because the study included a small number of donors, the genetic and exposure-history diversity represented was limited. When a few donors were compared, the shared fraction of clonotypes was about 5.2% for naive CD4, less than 4% for naive CD8, more than 2% for memory CD4, and roughly 0.4% for memory CD8. Rarefaction of sorted-subset datasets indicated incomplete sequencing despite the large sequencing depth. Based on pairwise subsampling, the degree of clonotype sharing among donors was expected to be affected by sequencing depth.

CD8 naive samples were CD45RO-negative cells positively selected for CCR7, giving a CD45RA+CCR7+ population that excluded TemRA cells. Donors were healthy HIV-negative adults with no recently reported acute infections or vaccinations. Every donor was a Caucasian adult residing in Nashville, Tennessee, USA. Blood was collected by leukapheresis, and PBMCs were isolated by Ficoll-Histopaque density gradient centrifugation and then cryopreserved in liquid nitrogen vapor phase. Analytical flow cytometry was used to check the purity and quantity of each magnetically sorted T cell population. From each sorted fraction, genomic DNA was isolated and quantified by UV absorbance on a Nanodrop 2000c.

The sequence was collected from a man aged 18-30 years in good health. Some clones in this sample may be carry-over from other donors' samples. The chain employs TRBV28 and TRBJ2-7, with the D gene call left open. The material sequenced was naive CD8+ T cells from PBMCs. The cell subset or site label on this specimen signifies: CD45RA+CCR7+. The sequenced DNA: TGTGCCCCCGGTCTGGAGTTTCCCTACTCCGAGCAGTACTTC. Translated, this is CAPGLEFPYSEQYF.